This is a list of T cell receptor beta chains from one sample in a study of long-term antiretroviral therapy in people with HIV. Sequencing used immunoSEQ multiplex PCR; TCRdb keeps in-frame clones, though not all of them. The sample lists tens of thousands of clones, about 85% occurring once. The specimen was unsorted PBMCs, collected just under 2.9 years before starting antiretroviral therapy. The receptors derive from a woman aged 25 to 39 with HIV. CDR3s include the opening cysteine and the closing phenylalanine or tryptophan. D genes are given only for firm matches. Some rows mark clone size as missing; the rest say once, few, many or name a class of expanded clone.

d_call j_call clone_size v_call cdr3_nt cdr3_aa
- TRBJ2-5 - TRBV4-1 TGCGCCAGCAGTCAGACAGGAATGGAGACCCAGTACTTC CASSQTGMETQYF
TRBD1 TRBJ2-1 - TRBV7-3 TGTGCCAGCAGCACCGGGACAGGGTTAAATGAGCAGTTCTTC CASSTGTGLNEQFF
- TRBJ2-1 - TRBV27 TGTGCCAGCAGTACCGGGACATCCCTCTATGAATGGTTCTTC CASSTGTSLYEWFF
- TRBJ1-1 - TRBV30 TGTGCCTGGATGGGGGACGGCGGCGGTACTGAAGCTTTCTTT CAWMGDGGGTEAFF
- TRBJ2-1 - TRBV25-1 TGTGCCAGCAGTGCCAGGGGTCGGAATGAGCAGTTCTTC CASSARGRNEQFF
- TRBJ1-2 - TRBV28 TGTGCCTCCAGGGAATTTACTCCCTATGGCTACACCTTC CASREFTPYGYTF
- TRBJ1-5 - TRBV19 TGTGCCAGTACGGGGGGGTCCTACAATCAGCCCCAGCATTTT CASTGGSYNQPQHF
- TRBJ1-2 - TRBV20-1 TGCAGTGCTAGAGATGAAGATGGCTACACCTTC CSARDEDGYTF
- TRBJ1-5 few TRBV5-1 TGCGCCAGCAGCTTGGGGGGGGCCCCCAATCAGCCCCAGCATTTT CASSLGGAPNQPQHF
- TRBJ2-3 - TRBV5-3 TGTGCCAGAAGCTTTCAGGGCACAGATACGCAGTATTTT CARSFQGTDTQYF
- TRBJ1-5 - TRBV5-1 TGCGCCAGCAGCTTGGCCGGTGGCAATCAGCCCCAGCATTTT CASSLAGGNQPQHF
- TRBJ2-2 - TRBV5-1 TGCGCCAGCAAGGTGCAGGGGCAAGGCACCGGGGAGCTGTTTTTT CASKVQGQGTGELFF
TRBD2 TRBJ2-1 once TRBV2 TGTGCCAGCAGGGGCACTAGCGGGGGGGCCGGTGTACGGTTCTTC CASRGTSGGAGVRFF
- TRBJ2-2 - TRBV30 TGTGCCTTGACGACAGGAGCGAACACCGGGGAGCTGTTTTTT CALTTGANTGELFF
- TRBJ1-5 once TRBV5-6 TGTGCCAGCAGCTTGGCAGGCTTCGGCAATCAGCCCCAGCATTTT CASSLAGFGNQPQHF
TRBD1 TRBJ2-5 - TRBV5-1 TGCACCAGCAGCTCGGGACAGCAAGAGACCCAGTACTTC CTSSSGQQETQYF